At least ten counts were recorded for the clone carrying this T cell receptor (beta chain). Its antigen is unknown. The data originate from a study of T cells after yellow fever vaccination. Overall study results and limits: Although most clonotypes did not, a small share appeared in both CD4 and CD8 compartments.

The CDR3 is 16 amino acids. The germline CDR1 and CDR2 sequences are LGHNA and YSLEER. Trimming removed 1 base from V and 2 bases from J, with 13 bases in between. TCR cDNA was made by 5'RACE template switching, adding a universal primer site and UMIs. Via MiXCR, TCRdb re-called the 5' RACE reads, giving one row per CDR3 protein. The table lists 200,000 to 250,000 distinct CDR3 sequences, about 3% of them singletons. V gene TRBV4-3 combines with J gene TRBJ2-3; D possibly matches TRBD1 or TRBD2 (6 bases each). This clonotype was obtained from a young man who received the YFV17D yellow fever vaccine. Specimen: CD4+ T cells sorted from PBMCs, collected 10 days after the yellow fever booster vaccination. The DNA for the CDR3 is TGCGCCAGCAGCCAAGTAGTTGGGGGGCCCACAGATACGCAGTATTTT. Translating it yields CASSQVVGGPTDTQYF.